This T cell receptor (beta chain) was identified during a study of shared clonotypes between healthy human individuals. The CDR3 has 15 residues. Germline CDR1 and CDR2: WSHSY and SAAADI. Unmatched junction bases numbered 5, after V lost 3 bases and J lost 3 bases. Method: immunoSEQ multiplex PCR; TCRdb's copy keeps in-frame clones and lacks some. The table shows about 380,000 clones, with approximately 96% occurring only once. For this clone: Its cognate antigen is unknown.

Study-wide results and limits: The study's rarefaction showed incomplete sorted-subset sequencing despite large depth. The study sampled only blood, and tissue repertoires likely differ.

The receptor's source is a man aged 30 to 45 in good health. The chain joins TRBV10-2 to TRBJ1-5, with 7 bases identical to TRBD1. Sequencing used memory CD8+ T cells sorted from blood. Subset denoted: CD45RO+ cells pooled with CCR7-negative TemRA cells. CDR3 sequence reads: CASSDRDRNNQPQHF. The CDR3 region has the DNA TGCGCCAGCAGTGACCGGGACAGAAACAATCAGCCCCAGCATTTT.